This entry describes one T cell receptor beta chain. This receptor's antigen is unknown. Base qualities are not at hand, and no much larger clone is one base apart. The CDR3, cysteine through phenylalanine, is 15 amino acids long. Solely the CDR3 DNA is kept, with 45 bases framed from the first base. V loses 6 bases, J loses 5 bases, and the germline ends lie 16 bases apart. Per the germline V gene, MDHEN is the CDR1 and SYDVKM is the CDR2. TCRbeta CDR3 regions were amplified from genomic DNA using the immunoSEQ Assay, a bias-controlled multiplex PCR. The original methods were these. The number of nucleated cells in each sample was estimated by amplification of reference gene primers within the assay. Sequence reads were collapsed and filtered to measure the absolute abundance of every unique TCRbeta CDR3 rearrangement. Productive Simpson clonality was computed per sample as the square root of Simpson's diversity index over productive rearrangements. TCRdb re-hosts the immuneACCESS table, in-frame sequences only. Its copies lack some clones; in the studies checked, an unresolved V gene accounts for under half of them, and the cause for the rest is not known. The V and J calls and clone size were taken over from that table, and D and trimming were inferred from the DNA. This sample gives around 140,000 clones in total; around 89% of them show up just once. The ten largest clones represent 2.5% to 3% of the sample.

This sample was taken from a study of blood T cell repertoires in COVID-19 (TCRdb year 2020). Some background on the complete study: The collaborator samples originated in the United States, Italy and Spain and spanned the acute and convalescent phases of COVID-19. The prospective study material was composed of cDNA or gDNA derived from T cells, B-cell-depleted T cells, or PBMCs. Deeply sampled blood TCRbeta repertoires from subjects exposed to, actively infected with, or recovered from COVID-19 were included in the dataset. The repertoires were made available in a free public database intended to serve as a resource for research on the immune response to SARS-CoV-2. Samples were obtained from the ongoing ImmuneRACE study (first 160 participants) and from 1,254 subjects provided by 6 global collaborators. Sample metadata almost always included a de-identified subject ID, COVID-19 status, age in years and sex. Where available, HLA class I and class II types were obtained from metadata supplied by the sample provider rather than from assay-based typing.

On the study overall, not on this receptor specifically: How much clinical and demographic metadata was included differed by source and by participant, and the metadata was provided uncurated.

Whole blood was collected in K2EDTA tubes by collaborating institutions according to the institutions' own protocols. For TCRbeta analysis, collaborators shipped samples in one of three forms: frozen whole blood, isolated PBMCs, or DNA extracted from either of those sample types. The TCR was taken from a man in his sixties with active or convalescent COVID-19. The chain is encoded by TRBV28 joined to TRBJ1-4; the D segment could be TRBD1, given 6 matching bases. Input material: peripheral blood. CDR3 loop: CASSPTGLGNEKLFF. The DNA reads as follows: TGTGCCAGCAGCCCAACAGGGTTGGGAAATGAAAAACTGTTTTTT.